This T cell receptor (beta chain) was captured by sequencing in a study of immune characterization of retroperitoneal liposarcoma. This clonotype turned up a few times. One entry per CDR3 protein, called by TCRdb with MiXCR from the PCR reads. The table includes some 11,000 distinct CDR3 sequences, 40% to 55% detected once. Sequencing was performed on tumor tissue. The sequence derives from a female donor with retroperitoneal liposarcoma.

Here the CDR3 DNA reads TGTGCCAGCAGTGTGTCACTTTACCAAGAGACCCAGTACTTC. Amino acid sequence: CASSVSLYQETQYF. The chain carries TRBV6-1 and TRBJ2-5; no firm D call. Germline assignment: CDR1 MNHNS and CDR2 SASEGT. The length of the CDR3 is 14 residues. Trimming took 4 bases from V and 0 from J, leaving 9 bases between them.